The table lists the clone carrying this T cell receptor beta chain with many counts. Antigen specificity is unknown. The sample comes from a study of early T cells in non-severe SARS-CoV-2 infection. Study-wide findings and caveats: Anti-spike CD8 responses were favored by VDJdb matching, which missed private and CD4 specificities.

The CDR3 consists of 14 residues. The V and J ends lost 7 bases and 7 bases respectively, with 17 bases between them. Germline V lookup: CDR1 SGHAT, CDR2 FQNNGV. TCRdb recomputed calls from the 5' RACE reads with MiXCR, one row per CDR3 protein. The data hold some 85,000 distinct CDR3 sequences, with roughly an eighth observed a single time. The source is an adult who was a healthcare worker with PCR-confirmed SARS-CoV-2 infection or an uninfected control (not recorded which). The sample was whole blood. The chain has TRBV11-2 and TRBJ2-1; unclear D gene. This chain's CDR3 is CASTRTAALNEQFF. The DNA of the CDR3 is TGTGCCAGCACCCGAACGGCCGCCTTGAATGAGCAGTTCTTC.